A selection of T cell receptor beta chains follows, all from one sample in a study of blood T cell repertoires in COVID-19. Only in-frame clones appear in the TCRdb table, and some are missing; sequencing was by immunoSEQ multiplex PCR. The sample lists 110,000 or so clones, about 86% occurring once. The sample taken for sequencing was peripheral blood. The receptors were sampled from a man older than 75 with acute or convalescent COVID-19. The CDR3 runs from the conserved cysteine through the conserved F or W. D genes are given only for firm matches. Expanded clones are given a class, and other clones once, few, many or no size at all.

D: NA; size: NA; V: TRBV10-3; J: TRBJ1-5; CDR3: CAIQAQGSRQPQHF
D: TRBD1; size: NA; V: TRBV20-1; J: TRBJ2-1; CDR3: CSARSDRGTIF
D: TRBD1; size: NA; V: TRBV24-1; J: TRBJ1-2; CDR3: CATSDRRQGWTF
D: NA; size: NA; V: TRBV19; J: TRBJ1-5; CDR3: CASSGTGAYQPQHF
D: TRBD2; size: NA; V: TRBV27; J: TRBJ2-5; CDR3: CASSSGGSAKETQYF
D: NA; size: NA; V: TRBV28; J: TRBJ1-2; CDR3: CASSSQYGYTF
D: NA; size: NA; V: TRBV29-1; J: TRBJ2-1; CDR3: CSVVSPGRYEQFF
D: NA; size: NA; V: TRBV7-2; J: TRBJ2-5; CDR3: CASSASSAAPKTQYF
D: TRBD2; size: NA; V: TRBV5-1; J: TRBJ2-5; CDR3: CASTPREVMETQYF
D: TRBD1; size: few; V: TRBV10-3; J: TRBJ2-5; CDR3: CAIRNERDRGQETQYF
D: TRBD1; size: few; V: TRBV5-1; J: TRBJ2-5; CDR3: CASSPGTGGPETQYF
D: TRBD2; size: NA; V: TRBV7-3; J: TRBJ2-1; CDR3: CASSLNGLAGDEQFF
D: TRBD1; size: NA; V: TRBV19; J: TRBJ2-3; CDR3: CASSRDRASDTQYF
D: NA; size: NA; V: TRBV3-1/TRBV3-2; J: TRBJ2-7; CDR3: CASSPHGGESSYEQYF
D: TRBD1; size: NA; V: TRBV2; J: TRBJ2-5; CDR3: CASSEGTGGGETQYF
D: TRBD1; size: NA; V: TRBV12-3/TRBV12-4; J: TRBJ2-5; CDR3: CASSRTGGETQYF
D: NA; size: NA; V: TRBV28; J: TRBJ1-2; CDR3: CASRSGGYTF
D: TRBD1; size: NA; V: TRBV5-1; J: TRBJ1-1; CDR3: CASSTGQGPWAEAFF
D: TRBD1; size: few; V: TRBV5-6; J: TRBJ2-1; CDR3: CASSRRDRDNNEQFF
D: TRBD1; size: NA; V: TRBV18; J: TRBJ2-1; CDR3: CASSPLMGQRNEQFF
D: NA; size: once; V: TRBV27; J: TRBJ1-5; CDR3: CASSLRAGVSNQPQHF
D: NA; size: few; V: TRBV6-5; J: TRBJ2-7; CDR3: CASRVQGRYEQYF
D: TRBD2; size: NA; V: TRBV5-1; J: TRBJ2-5; CDR3: CASRNGRASETQYF
D: NA; size: NA; V: TRBV18; J: TRBJ1-5; CDR3: CASSPDTNQPQHF
D: TRBD2; size: NA; V: TRBV18; J: TRBJ2-2; CDR3: CASSPRTSGRVGGELFF
D: NA; size: NA; V: TRBV28; J: TRBJ2-1; CDR3: CASSTTSWKEFF
D: NA; size: NA; V: TRBV27; J: TRBJ1-2; CDR3: CASSLLVGDGYTF
D: NA; size: NA; V: TRBV7-8; J: TRBJ2-7; CDR3: CASSLDPNSYEQYF
D: TRBD2; size: NA; V: TRBV2; J: TRBJ2-7; CDR3: CASSLPLAGSYEQYF
D: TRBD1; size: NA; V: TRBV6-5; J: TRBJ2-7; CDR3: CASRLTGGGYEQYF
D: TRBD1; size: NA; V: TRBV19; J: TRBJ2-1; CDR3: CASSPNPGTVDEQFF
D: TRBD2; size: NA; V: TRBV5-5; J: TRBJ2-1; CDR3: CASRKREGPNEQFF
D: TRBD2; size: NA; V: TRBV4-3; J: TRBJ2-2; CDR3: CASSQEALAGYTGELFF
D: NA; size: NA; V: TRBV28; J: TRBJ1-5; CDR3: CASSEGHRSGNQPQHF
D: NA; size: few; V: TRBV5-1; J: TRBJ2-3; CDR3: CASSLGAGDTQYF
D: NA; size: NA; V: TRBV18; J: TRBJ2-2; CDR3: CASPHSPGRGTGELFF
D: NA; size: NA; V: TRBV18; J: TRBJ1-2; CDR3: CASSPQGQTNYGYTF
D: NA; size: NA; V: TRBV28; J: TRBJ1-5; CDR3: CASSGQVGQPQHF
D: TRBD1; size: NA; V: TRBV7-8; J: TRBJ1-2; CDR3: CASTPFRQGYGYTF
D: TRBD1; size: once; V: TRBV30; J: TRBJ1-1; CDR3: CAWSVQGAREAFF
D: NA; size: once; V: TRBV5-1; J: TRBJ2-1; CDR3: CASSSLLANNEQFF
D: NA; size: NA; V: TRBV11-2; J: TRBJ2-1; CDR3: CASSYDRYNEQFF
D: TRBD2; size: NA; V: TRBV2; J: TRBJ2-1; CDR3: CASGTSGNEQFF
D: NA; size: NA; V: TRBV6-2/TRBV6-3; J: TRBJ1-1; CDR3: CASSSNTGTEAFF
D: NA; size: NA; V: TRBV18; J: TRBJ2-6; CDR3: CASSPPRGYSGANVLTF
D: NA; size: few; V: TRBV3-1/TRBV3-2; J: TRBJ1-2; CDR3: CASSLRSYRDTGYTF
D: NA; size: NA; V: TRBV11-1; J: TRBJ2-3; CDR3: CASSSFGDLSTDTQYF
D: NA; size: NA; V: TRBV11-1; J: TRBJ2-5; CDR3: CASSARGETQYF
D: NA; size: NA; V: TRBV2; J: TRBJ2-1; CDR3: CASSPDFGYNEQFF
D: TRBD2; size: NA; V: TRBV27; J: TRBJ2-3; CDR3: CASSRTSGPGTDTQYF
D: NA; size: NA; V: TRBV6-1; J: TRBJ2-3; CDR3: CASSDPGLLLTDTQYF
D: NA; size: NA; V: TRBV19; J: TRBJ1-5; CDR3: CASSTTRGSQPQHF
D: NA; size: NA; V: TRBV28; J: TRBJ1-5; CDR3: CASSLSGVSNQPQHF